This is a list of T cell receptor beta chains from one sample in a study of cytomegalovirus exposure and HLA in healthy donors. Sequenced by immunoSEQ multiplex PCR; TCRdb stores in-frame clones only, minus some. The sample lists roughly 120,000 clones, roughly 72% occurring once. The sample comprised PBMCs. The receptors here all came from a woman aged 40-49 years in good health and CMV-seropositive. Both conserved end residues are part of each CDR3. Each record gives: D gene, V gene, clone size, J gene, CDR3 protein, CDR3 DNA. D genes are given only for firm matches. Only some rows state a clone size, as once, few, many or a class for expanded clones.

>NA|TRBV30|NA|TRBJ2-7
CAWSVLGYEQYF
TGTGCCTGGAGTGTACTCGGCTACGAGCAGTACTTC
>TRBD1|TRBV7-9|NA|TRBJ1-5
CASSLGQGKEPQHF
TGTGCCAGCAGCTTAGGACAGGGGAAGGAGCCCCAGCATTTT
>NA|TRBV19|NA|TRBJ1-2
CASGPDRYSYTF
TGTGCCAGTGGCCCTGACAGGTATAGCTACACCTTC
>TRBD2|TRBV5-5|NA|TRBJ2-7
CASSPGLAVSYEQYF
TGTGCCAGCAGCCCGGGACTAGCGGTCTCCTACGAGCAGTACTTC
>TRBD2|TRBV7-9|NA|TRBJ2-3
CASSLGAGGGDTQYF
TGTGCCAGCAGCTTGGGAGCGGGGGGAGGAGATACGCAGTATTTT
>TRBD1|TRBV28|NA|TRBJ1-2
CASSVNRGGYGYTF
TGTGCCAGCAGTGTAAACAGGGGAGGCTATGGCTACACCTTC
>TRBD1|TRBV5-1|NA|TRBJ1-1
CASRDTGGIAEAFF
TGCGCCAGCAGAGACACAGGGGGCATAGCTGAAGCTTTCTTT
>TRBD2|TRBV5-4|NA|TRBJ2-1
CASTLAGGYNEQFF
TGTGCCAGCACTTTAGCGGGGGGGTACAATGAGCAGTTCTTC
>NA|TRBV30|NA|TRBJ1-6
CAWSPNSGTPLHF
TGTGCCTGGAGTCCCAACTCGGGAACACCCCTCCACTTT
>NA|TRBV5-4|NA|TRBJ1-2
CASRPSEGVGYTF
TGTGCCAGCAGACCCTCTGAAGGGGTGGGCTACACCTTC
>TRBD2|TRBV30|NA|TRBJ2-3
CAWSVAGGDTQYF
TGTGCCTGGAGTGTTGCGGGAGGGGATACGCAGTATTTT
>NA|TRBV7-9|NA|TRBJ1-4
CASSPARRANPIEKLFF
TGTGCCAGCAGCCCGGCGAGGAGGGCCAACCCTATTGAAAAACTGTTTTTT
>NA|TRBV5-5|few|TRBJ1-1
CASSWARVDTEAFF
TGTGCCAGCAGCTGGGCCAGGGTGGACACTGAAGCTTTCTTT
>NA|TRBV4-3|NA|TRBJ1-1
CASSQDSAGPEAFF
TGCGCCAGCAGCCAAGATTCGGCGGGGCCTGAAGCTTTCTTT
>NA|TRBV7-9|NA|TRBJ1-1
CASSLAQGGGYANTEAFF
TGTGCCAGCAGCTTAGCACAGGGTGGTGGGTATGCGAACACTGAAGCTTTCTTT
>NA|TRBV7-9|NA|TRBJ2-1
CASSHTLEQFF
TGTGCCAGCAGCCACACCCTTGAGCAGTTCTTC
>NA|TRBV18|once|TRBJ2-5
CASSPPIAVQAQYF
TGTGCCAGCTCACCACCCATAGCGGTTCAGGCCCAGTACTTC
>TRBD2|TRBV6-6|NA|TRBJ2-3
CASRDTSGMDTQYF
TGTGCCAGCAGGGATACTAGCGGGATGGATACGCAGTATTTT
>TRBD2|TRBV7-2|NA|TRBJ2-2
CASSSPGTSGGTGELFF
TGTGCCAGCAGCTCCCCCGGGACTAGCGGGGGGACCGGGGAGCTGTTTTTT
>TRBD1|TRBV11-2|NA|TRBJ1-6
CASSSPPGQGNSPLHF
TGTGCCAGCAGCTCCCCCCCGGGACAGGGAAATTCACCCCTCCACTTT
>TRBD1|TRBV5-1|NA|TRBJ2-2
CASYLGTGPTGELFF
TGCGCCAGCTACTTAGGGACAGGGCCCACCGGGGAGCTGTTTTTT
>TRBD2|TRBV5-1|NA|TRBJ2-7
CASSLTSGSREQYF
TGCGCCAGCAGCTTGACTAGCGGGAGTCGGGAGCAGTACTTC
>NA|TRBV14|NA|TRBJ1-3
CASSQAGAYWSGNTIYF
TGTGCCAGCAGCCAAGCTGGGGCTTACTGGTCTGGAAACACCATATATTTT
>NA|TRBV4-1|NA|TRBJ1-3
CASSQVVHSGNTIYF
TGCGCCAGCAGCCAAGTGGTACATTCTGGAAACACCATATATTTT
>NA|TRBV5-1|NA|TRBJ1-1
CASSPDTMNTEAFF
TGCGCCAGCAGTCCCGACACGATGAACACTGAAGCTTTCTTT
>TRBD2|TRBV7-2|once|TRBJ2-3
CASSLGTSGAADTQYF
TGTGCCAGCAGCTTAGGGACTAGCGGGGCCGCAGATACGCAGTATTTT
>NA|TRBV2|NA|TRBJ1-5
CASKGQSNQPQHF
TGTGCCAGCAAGGGACAAAGCAATCAGCCCCAGCATTTT
>TRBD2|TRBV7-9|NA|TRBJ2-3
CASSLPGLDLTDTQYF
TGTGCCAGCAGCTTACCTGGACTAGATTTAACAGATACGCAGTATTTT
>NA|TRBV10-3|NA|TRBJ2-1
CAIRELNEQFF
TGTGCCATCCGGGAGCTCAATGAGCAGTTCTTC
>TRBD2|TRBV15|NA|TRBJ2-1
CATSEIAGVSEQFF
TGTGCCACCAGCGAGATAGCGGGAGTTAGTGAGCAGTTCTTC
>TRBD1|TRBV7-9|NA|TRBJ1-3
CASSFTGGNGNTIYF
TGTGCCAGCAGCTTCACAGGGGGCAATGGAAACACCATATATTTT
>TRBD1|TRBV7-7|once|TRBJ2-7
CASSSSRDSHEQYF
TGTGCTAGCAGCTCGTCCCGGGACAGCCACGAGCAGTACTTC
>NA|TRBV13|NA|TRBJ1-2
CASSLVGQGIEGYTF
TGTGCCAGCAGCTTAGTTGGTCAGGGGATTGAGGGCTACACCTTC
>TRBD1|TRBV29-1|NA|TRBJ1-1
CSVVLRQGGNAFF
TGCAGCGTTGTGCTTAGACAGGGCGGTAACGCTTTCTTT
>TRBD1|TRBV6-5|few|TRBJ2-5
CASSFWTGGETQYF
TGTGCCAGCAGTTTCTGGACAGGGGGGGAGACCCAGTACTTC
>TRBD2|TRBV5-1|NA|TRBJ2-1
CASSLLAGVNNEQFF
TGCGCCAGCAGCTTACTAGCGGGAGTAAACAATGAGCAGTTCTTC
>NA|TRBV5-1|once|TRBJ1-5
CASSPERGQPQHF
TGCGCCAGCAGCCCCGAACGGGGGCAGCCCCAGCATTTT
>TRBD1|TRBV5-1|once|TRBJ1-6
CASRHLDRAVGSPLHF
TGCGCCAGCAGACACCTGGACAGGGCGGTTGGTTCACCCCTCCACTTT
>NA|TRBV6-4|NA|TRBJ2-2
CASSATHFGVVNTGELFF
TGTGCCAGCAGCGCAACCCACTTCGGGGTGGTGAACACCGGGGAGCTGTTTTTT
>NA|TRBV5-1|NA|TRBJ2-3
CASSLANTGASTDTQYF
TGCGCCAGCAGCTTGGCTAATACAGGAGCTAGCACAGATACGCAGTATTTT